These 4 T cell receptor beta chains originate from one sample sequenced in a study of neurological immune-mediated disorders. As for time point: technical triplicate 2. In TCRdb, the 5' RACE reads were re-called with MiXCR into one record per CDR3 protein. This table holds roughly 30,000 distinct CDR3 sequences, roughly 13% found once. The sample taken for sequencing was CD4+ T cells from blood. These receptors came from a female donor with HTLV-1-associated myelopathy (HAM/TSP).

In its sample, this clonotype was seen many times. The V gene is TRBV30, the J gene TRBJ2-5; tentatively, D is TRBD2 (5 bases). In germline, CDR1 is GTSNPN, CDR2 SVGIG (reference sequence). The V and J ends lost 0 bases and 5 bases respectively, with 10 bases between them. The CDR3 is 13 amino acids. CDR3 sequence reads: CAWSVHGVETQYF. In nucleotides, the CDR3 is TGTGCCTGGAGTGTACACGGGGTTGAGACCCAGTACTTC.

This clonotype appeared many times. V and J are TRBV30 and TRBJ1-6, with D possibly being TRBD1 (5 bases). The V end was cut by 3 bases, the J end by 9 bases, with 12 bases between. In germline, CDR1 is GTSNPN, CDR2 SVGIG (reference sequence). The CDR3 is 13 residues long. The CDR3 bases are TGTGCCTGGAGGGCAGGGATTAGTTCACCCCTCCACTTT. Its translation: CAWRAGISSPLHF.

Many counts were recorded for this clonotype. The V call is TRBV7-2, the J call TRBJ1-1; D is undetermined. With 2 bases removed from V and 1 base from J, the gap between germline ends came to 5 bases. The CDR3 has 13 residues. CDR1 and CDR2 from the germline V gene are SGHTA and FQGNSA. Here the CDR3 reads CASSLSWNTEAFF. The CDR3 DNA sequence: TGTGCCAGCAGCTTAAGTTGGAACACTGAAGCTTTCTTT.

This clonotype was observed a handful of times. The V gene is TRBV6-1, the J gene TRBJ2-3; D may be TRBD1 (6 bases). CDR3 size: 12 residues. The germline V gene has CDR1 MNHNS and CDR2 SASEGT. Deletions cut 6 bases from V and 6 bases from J, with 10 bases between. The CDR3 DNA follows: TGTGCCAGCAGACCCCAGGGGGATACGCAGTATTTT. Residues: CASRPQGDTQYF.